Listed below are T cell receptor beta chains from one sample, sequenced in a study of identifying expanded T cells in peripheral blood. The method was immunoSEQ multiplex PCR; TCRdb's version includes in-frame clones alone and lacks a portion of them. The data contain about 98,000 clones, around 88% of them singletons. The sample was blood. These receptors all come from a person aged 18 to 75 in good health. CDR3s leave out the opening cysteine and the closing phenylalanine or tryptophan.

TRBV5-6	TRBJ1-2	ASSSQGVYRYGYT
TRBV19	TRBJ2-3	ASSRGGAGDTQY
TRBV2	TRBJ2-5	ASSDASQETQY
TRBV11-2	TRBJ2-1	ASRVAGGNNEQF
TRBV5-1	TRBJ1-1	ASSLVPGQGEGTEAF
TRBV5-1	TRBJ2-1	ASSEGLLVGSYNEQF
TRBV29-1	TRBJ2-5	SVHRGWAETQY
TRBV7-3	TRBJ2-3	ASSPGGGTDTQY
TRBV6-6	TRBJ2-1	ASSYSWGSSYNEQF
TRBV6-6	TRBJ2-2	ASSTNTGELF
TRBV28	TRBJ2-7	ASSQGPIYEQY
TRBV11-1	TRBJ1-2	ASSWRRGADGYT
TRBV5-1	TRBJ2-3	ASSLGGTEADTQY
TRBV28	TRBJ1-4	AAGRAKGEKLF
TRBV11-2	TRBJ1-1	ASSSQAGTEAF
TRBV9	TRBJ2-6	ASSVATQGRAGANVLT
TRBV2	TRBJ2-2	ASWDRGDTGELF
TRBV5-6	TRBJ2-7	ASSFPLATYEQY
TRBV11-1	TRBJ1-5	AAGGPQH
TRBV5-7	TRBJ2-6	ASSRDSRSGANVLT
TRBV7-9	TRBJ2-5	ASSLAGQQETQY
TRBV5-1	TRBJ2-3	ASSFGDTDTQY
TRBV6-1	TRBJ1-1	ASSERNTEAF
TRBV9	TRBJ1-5	ASSVSGEQPQH
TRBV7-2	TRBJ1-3	ASSWEGANTIY
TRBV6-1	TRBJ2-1	ASRMTFRGNEQF
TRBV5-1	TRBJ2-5	ASSLSHQETQY
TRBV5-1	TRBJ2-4	ASSLGGLAKNIQY
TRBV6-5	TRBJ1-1	ASSLRVKSEAF
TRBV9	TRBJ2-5	ASSVDGRETQY
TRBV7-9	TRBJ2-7	ASSFTGGGYEQY
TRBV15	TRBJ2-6	ATSGDQSANVLT
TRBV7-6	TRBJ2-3	ASSLEGVGAGDTQY
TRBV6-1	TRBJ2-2	ASSGTPTGELF
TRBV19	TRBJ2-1	ASRGLGVNEQF
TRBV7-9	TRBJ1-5	ASSLGQHNQPQH
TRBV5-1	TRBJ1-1	ASTRSGGEDTEAF
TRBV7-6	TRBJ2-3	ASSLTGYTSADTQY
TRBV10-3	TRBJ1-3	AISVGPTIY
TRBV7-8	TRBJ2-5	ASSPSQGQETQY
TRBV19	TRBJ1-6	ASSPRQGENSPLH
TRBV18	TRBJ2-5	ASSPGQGGETQY
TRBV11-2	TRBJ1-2	ASSLVRGADGYT
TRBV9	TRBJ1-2	ASSVAQGLYGYT
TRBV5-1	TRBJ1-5	ASSLDAGTVSSSNQPQH
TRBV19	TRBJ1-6	ASSILPGTNSPLH
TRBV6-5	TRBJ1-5	ASTEQGGDGQPQH
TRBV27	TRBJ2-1	ASSPRDRIPYEQF
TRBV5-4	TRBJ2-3	ASSRLAGGFTDTQY
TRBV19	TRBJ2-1	ASSIVVAGDLNEQF
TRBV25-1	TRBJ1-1	ASSGAAGAGETEAF